This T cell receptor beta chain was captured by sequencing in a study of blood T cell repertoires in COVID-19. Overall study context: The United States, Italy and Spain provided the acute and convalescent COVID-19 samples.

Per the original methods: Estimation of nucleated cell counts was performed using reference gene primer amplification. The assay was immunoSEQ multiplex PCR, and TCRdb's table has in-frame clones only and misses some. V, J and clone size derive from that table, while D and trimming were established from the DNA sequence. The data hold over 120,000 clones, with around 90% observed a single time. V was cut by 7 bases and J by 2 bases, with 21 bases left in between. Per the germline V gene, CDR1 is SQVTM and CDR2 is ANQGSEA. This CDR3 contains 15 residues. The chain uses TRBV29-1 and TRBJ2-7, with a weak D call TRBD1 (5 bases). The sequenced material came from peripheral blood. The sequence came from a woman aged 50 to 60 with acute or convalescent COVID-19. The CDR3 here is CSAMGNRQLPYEQYF. The CDR3 nucleotides are TGCAGCGCTATGGGGAATCGACAGCTACCCTACGAGCAGTACTTC.